This TCR beta chain stems from a study of shared clonotypes between healthy human individuals. Germline V gene lookup returns CDR1 MNHEY and CDR2 SMNVEV (reference sequence). Trimming cost V 8 bases and J 5 bases, with 15 bases left between them. CDR3 length equals 14 residues. CD45RO-negative, CCR7-selected cells formed the naive CD8 fraction, which excluded terminally differentiated effector memory CD45RA+ cells. Original methodology: Filtering differed for immunoSEQ, which gave only junction sequences without quality scores. Measured with immunoSEQ multiplex PCR; TCRdb has only the in-frame clones, and not every one. Clone size and V and J calls were adopted from that table, with D and trimming inferred from the DNA. The data hold millions of clones, with 93% observed a single time.

The clonotype originates from a man between 18 and 29 years old in good health. Some clones in this sample may be carry-over from other donors' samples. The rearrangement joins TRBV27 to TRBJ2-2, with D perhaps being TRBD1 or TRBD2 (6 bases each). Input material: naive CD8+ T cells from PBMCs. In DNA form, the CDR3 reads TGTGCCAGCCAACTAGGGGGGCGTACCGGGGAGCTGTTTTTT. It codes for CASQLGGRTGELFF.